A selection of T cell receptor beta chains follows, all from one sample in a study of siplizumab effects on memory and regulatory T cells. Data came from immunoSEQ multiplex PCR; TCRdb stores just in-frame clones and leaves some out. The sample lists more than 90,000 clones; around 94% were seen once. Material for sequencing was non-Treg CD4+ T cells sorted from blood. These receptors came from a human donor in good health. Both conserved end residues are part of each CDR3. Each record gives: V gene, D gene, J gene, clone size, CDR3 DNA, CDR3 protein. D genes are given only for firm matches. Clone size appears in some rows only: once, few, many, or a class for an expanded clone.

v_call: TRBV5-6
d_call: TRBD2
j_call: TRBJ2-1
clone_size: NA
cdr3_nt: TGTGCCAGCAGCTTGAGTTTGTCTAGCGGGAGGAAGAATGAGCAGTTCTTC
cdr3_aa: CASSLSLSSGRKNEQFF

v_call: TRBV19
d_call: NA
j_call: TRBJ1-5
clone_size: NA
cdr3_nt: TGTGCCAGTAAGACTACAGGGAATAGCAATCAGCCCCAGCATTTT
cdr3_aa: CASKTTGNSNQPQHF

v_call: TRBV11-3
d_call: NA
j_call: TRBJ2-7
clone_size: NA
cdr3_nt: TGTGCCAGCAGCTTAGATACGGGTAGCTCCTACGAGCAGTACTTC
cdr3_aa: CASSLDTGSSYEQYF

v_call: TRBV28
d_call: NA
j_call: TRBJ1-2
clone_size: NA
cdr3_nt: TGTGCCAGCAGCTATAGGACCTCATATGGTGGCTACACCTTC
cdr3_aa: CASSYRTSYGGYTF

v_call: TRBV11-2
d_call: TRBD1
j_call: TRBJ1-3
clone_size: NA
cdr3_nt: TGTGCCAGCAGCTTGAGGGACAGTCGTATAAGGGGAAACACCATATATTTT
cdr3_aa: CASSLRDSRIRGNTIYF

v_call: TRBV7-2
d_call: NA
j_call: TRBJ1-3
clone_size: NA
cdr3_nt: TGTGCCAGCAGCGTCTGGGGGAGCTCTGGAAACACCATATATTTT
cdr3_aa: CASSVWGSSGNTIYF

v_call: TRBV9
d_call: NA
j_call: TRBJ1-2
clone_size: NA
cdr3_nt: TGTGCCAGCAGCGTAGAGGCAGACATGGATGGCTACACCTTC
cdr3_aa: CASSVEADMDGYTF

v_call: TRBV30
d_call: TRBD1
j_call: TRBJ1-3
clone_size: NA
cdr3_nt: TGTGCCTGGAGTGATCTGGACAGGCTTGGAAACACCATATATTTT
cdr3_aa: CAWSDLDRLGNTIYF

v_call: TRBV28
d_call: TRBD1
j_call: TRBJ2-7
clone_size: once
cdr3_nt: TGTGCCCCGAGGACAGGGAGGACCTCCTACGAGCAGTACTTC
cdr3_aa: CAPRTGRTSYEQYF

v_call: TRBV2
d_call: NA
j_call: TRBJ2-3
clone_size: NA
cdr3_nt: TGTGCCAGCAGGAAAAGCACGTCGCGGGGACGCACAGATACGCAGTATTTT
cdr3_aa: CASRKSTSRGRTDTQYF

v_call: TRBV28
d_call: NA
j_call: TRBJ1-3
clone_size: NA
cdr3_nt: TGTGCCAGTCTAACAGGCCGATCTGGAAACACCATATATTTT
cdr3_aa: CASLTGRSGNTIYF

v_call: TRBV4-1
d_call: NA
j_call: TRBJ2-1
clone_size: NA
cdr3_nt: TGCGCCAGCAGCCAAGAGAGTGGGGGGTTCAATGAGCAGTTCTTC
cdr3_aa: CASSQESGGFNEQFF

v_call: TRBV5-1
d_call: NA
j_call: TRBJ2-1
clone_size: NA
cdr3_nt: TGCGCCAGCAGCTTGGCGGTGGGAAACAATGAGCAGTTCTTC
cdr3_aa: CASSLAVGNNEQFF

v_call: TRBV14
d_call: TRBD2
j_call: TRBJ2-7
clone_size: NA
cdr3_nt: TGTGCCAGCAGCCAAGATTCCTGGGCGGGAGAATCCTACGAGCAGTACTTC
cdr3_aa: CASSQDSWAGESYEQYF

v_call: TRBV19
d_call: NA
j_call: TRBJ1-5
clone_size: NA
cdr3_nt: TGTGCCAGTAGCCCTAACAGGGGCAATCAGCCCCAGCATTTT
cdr3_aa: CASSPNRGNQPQHF

v_call: TRBV28
d_call: TRBD1
j_call: TRBJ2-5
clone_size: NA
cdr3_nt: TGTGCCAGCAGTTTTCGACAGGGGGTAAGGGAGACCCAGTACTTC
cdr3_aa: CASSFRQGVRETQYF

v_call: TRBV6-5
d_call: TRBD1
j_call: TRBJ2-2
clone_size: NA
cdr3_nt: TGTGCCAGCAGACGCAGACAGGGTGACACCGGGGAGCTGTTTTTT
cdr3_aa: CASRRRQGDTGELFF

v_call: TRBV25-1
d_call: NA
j_call: TRBJ2-7
clone_size: NA
cdr3_nt: TGTGCCAGCGCGCGGAGATACTACGAGCAGTACTTC
cdr3_aa: CASARRYYEQYF

v_call: TRBV5-1
d_call: TRBD1
j_call: TRBJ2-7
clone_size: NA
cdr3_nt: TGCGCCAGCAGCTTGGAGGGGACAGGGATCAAGACTAGCCCTACGGGGTACGAGCAGTACTTC
cdr3_aa: CASSLEGTGIKTSPTGYEQYF

v_call: TRBV27
d_call: NA
j_call: TRBJ1-1
clone_size: NA
cdr3_nt: TGTGCCAGCAGCCAGGGTTTGGGCACTGAAGCTTTCTTT
cdr3_aa: CASSQGLGTEAFF

v_call: TRBV5-1
d_call: TRBD1
j_call: TRBJ1-2
clone_size: NA
cdr3_nt: TGCGCCAGCAGCATACATACAGGGGTAGATGGCTACACCTTC
cdr3_aa: CASSIHTGVDGYTF

v_call: TRBV5-8
d_call: NA
j_call: TRBJ2-3
clone_size: NA
cdr3_nt: TGTGCCAGCAGTTCCACCAGGGGGGGGGCCCCAGATACGCAGTATTTT
cdr3_aa: CASSSTRGGAPDTQYF

v_call: TRBV28
d_call: NA
j_call: TRBJ2-3
clone_size: NA
cdr3_nt: TGTGCCAGCTCGAGACTGAGCACAGATACGCAGTATTTT
cdr3_aa: CASSRLSTDTQYF

v_call: TRBV6-5
d_call: NA
j_call: TRBJ1-1
clone_size: few
cdr3_nt: TGTGCCAGCAGCCCAGGCTATGAAGCTTTCTTT
cdr3_aa: CASSPGYEAFF

v_call: TRBV6-9
d_call: NA
j_call: TRBJ1-5
clone_size: NA
cdr3_nt: TGTGCCAGCAGTTATGACCCGGACCGGACAGACGGGGAATATAGCAATCAGCCCCAGCATTTT
cdr3_aa: CASSYDPDRTDGEYSNQPQHF

v_call: TRBV19
d_call: TRBD2
j_call: TRBJ2-3
clone_size: NA
cdr3_nt: TGTGCCAGTAGTATACTAGCGGGCGGTACGCAGTATTTT
cdr3_aa: CASSILAGGTQYF

v_call: TRBV7-9
d_call: NA
j_call: TRBJ2-5
clone_size: NA
cdr3_nt: TGTGCCAGCAGCGGGGGAAAGACCCAGTACTTC
cdr3_aa: CASSGGKTQYF

v_call: TRBV21-1
d_call: NA
j_call: TRBJ2-1
clone_size: NA
cdr3_nt: TGTGCCAGCAGCATTGAAGGCAGGGGAGGTTACAATGAGCAGTTCTTC
cdr3_aa: CASSIEGRGGYNEQFF

v_call: TRBV29-1
d_call: TRBD2
j_call: TRBJ2-6
clone_size: NA
cdr3_nt: TGCAGCATTTGGGGGGGAACTGGGGCCAACGTCCTGACTTTC
cdr3_aa: CSIWGGTGANVLTF

v_call: TRBV6-6
d_call: NA
j_call: TRBJ1-4
clone_size: NA
cdr3_nt: TGTGCCAGCCGGGGTGAGGGAAGAGCTAATGAAAAACTGTTTTTT
cdr3_aa: CASRGEGRANEKLFF

v_call: TRBV6-5
d_call: TRBD2
j_call: TRBJ2-2
clone_size: NA
cdr3_nt: TGTGCCAGCGGTCGGGGGGTACTGAGCCCCGGGGAGCTGTTTTTT
cdr3_aa: CASGRGVLSPGELFF

v_call: TRBV27
d_call: NA
j_call: TRBJ1-5
clone_size: NA
cdr3_nt: TGTGCCAGCAGTTTAACCGGAAGGTCCTATAGCAATCAGCCCCAGCATTTT
cdr3_aa: CASSLTGRSYSNQPQHF

v_call: TRBV20-1
d_call: NA
j_call: TRBJ2-3
clone_size: once
cdr3_nt: TGCAGTGGAGCAGATACGCAGTATTTT
cdr3_aa: CSGADTQYF

v_call: TRBV4-1
d_call: NA
j_call: TRBJ1-4
clone_size: NA
cdr3_nt: TGCGCCAGCAGCCAAGGAGGCCGGCCCGCTACAACTAATGAAAAACTGTTTTTT
cdr3_aa: CASSQGGRPATTNEKLFF

v_call: TRBV5-6
d_call: NA
j_call: TRBJ1-2
clone_size: once
cdr3_nt: TGTGCCAGCAGCTTGATGGGGCCAAACTATGGCTACACCTTC
cdr3_aa: CASSLMGPNYGYTF

v_call: TRBV7-8
d_call: NA
j_call: TRBJ1-4
clone_size: NA
cdr3_nt: TGTGCCAGCAGCCTGGTGGACCGAAAACTGTTTTTT
cdr3_aa: CASSLVDRKLFF

v_call: TRBV9
d_call: NA
j_call: TRBJ2-1
clone_size: NA
cdr3_nt: TGTGCCAGCAGCCCCTCAATAGCCGTTAATTACAATGAGCAGTTCTTC
cdr3_aa: CASSPSIAVNYNEQFF

v_call: TRBV5-1
d_call: TRBD1
j_call: TRBJ2-5
clone_size: NA
cdr3_nt: TGCGCCAGCAGCTTGCAGGGACAGAAAGAGACCCAGTACTTC
cdr3_aa: CASSLQGQKETQYF

v_call: TRBV2
d_call: NA
j_call: TRBJ1-3
clone_size: NA
cdr3_nt: TGTGCCAAGGGTACAGGGACGAGAAACACCATATATTTT
cdr3_aa: CAKGTGTRNTIYF

v_call: TRBV5-6
d_call: TRBD1
j_call: TRBJ1-3
clone_size: few
cdr3_nt: TGTGCCAGCAGGACAGGGGCTTCTGGAAACACCATATATTTT
cdr3_aa: CASRTGASGNTIYF

v_call: TRBV4-1
d_call: TRBD2
j_call: TRBJ2-2
clone_size: NA
cdr3_nt: TGCGCCAGCAGCCAGCGAAAAAAACTAGCGCCCGGGGAGCTGTTTTTT
cdr3_aa: CASSQRKKLAPGELFF

v_call: TRBV14
d_call: NA
j_call: TRBJ2-5
clone_size: NA
cdr3_nt: TGTGCCAGCAGCCAAGGGGGGGACAACATGTACCAAGAGACCCAGTACTTC
cdr3_aa: CASSQGGDNMYQETQYF

v_call: TRBV7-9
d_call: NA
j_call: TRBJ1-2
clone_size: NA
cdr3_nt: TGTGCCAGCAGCTTAGCCCCTACAGGTCTTAACTATGGCTACACCTTC
cdr3_aa: CASSLAPTGLNYGYTF

v_call: TRBV4-1
d_call: NA
j_call: TRBJ2-5
clone_size: NA
cdr3_nt: TGCGCCAGCAGCCAAGAAAATAGGGGGAGGGCCCAGTACTTC
cdr3_aa: CASSQENRGRAQYF